This entry is about one T cell receptor (beta chain). There is no known antigen for this receptor. No base-level quality is on record; no much larger clone is a single base apart. This entry is derived from a study of blood T cell repertoires in COVID-19 (dated by TCRdb to 2020 to 2021). Some background on the complete study: The collaborator samples originated in the United States, Italy and Spain and spanned the acute and convalescent phases of COVID-19. The material from the prospective study consisted of cDNA or gDNA derived from T cells, B-cell-depleted T cells, or PBMCs. The dataset comprised deeply sampled blood TCRbeta repertoires from subjects exposed to, actively infected with, or recovered from COVID-19. A freely available public database, intended as a resource for researchers studying the immune response to SARS-CoV-2, is where the repertoires were released. The samples were drawn from two sources: the first 160 participants of the ongoing ImmuneRACE study, and over 950 subjects contributed by 6 global collaborators. Nearly every sample came with metadata listing a de-identified subject ID, COVID-19 status, age in years and sex. Where HLA class I and class II types were available, the types were taken from metadata supplied by the sample provider, not from assay-based typing. The research as a whole found: How much clinical and demographic metadata was included differed by source and by participant, and the metadata was provided uncurated.

Trimmed from V: 1 base; trimmed from J: 7 bases; junction bases lacking a gene match: 7. The CDR1 and CDR2 encoded by the germline V gene (reference sequence) are PRHDT and FYEKMQ. CDR3 length: 16 amino acids, cysteine to phenylalanine. Here the CDR3 DNA is all that survives: 48 bases in frame from base 1. Participants in the prospective study were enrolled through a virtual design, were aged roughly 18 to 100 years, and lived in about two dozen United States geographic areas. Cohort assignment in the prospective study relied on participant-reported clinical history from a screening survey and a study questionnaire. Mobile phlebotomists in the prospective study collected whole blood, serum and a nasopharyngeal or oropharyngeal swab from every participant. Participants in the prospective study had the option to provide additional blood draws and questionnaires over a roughly 2-month period. Blood samples from the prospective study were shipped frozen or at room temperature prior to DNA extraction.

TCRbeta CDR3 regions were amplified from genomic DNA using the immunoSEQ Assay, a bias-controlled multiplex PCR. The original methods were these. The number of nucleated cells in each sample was estimated by amplification of reference gene primers within the assay. To quantify the absolute abundance of each unique TCRbeta CDR3 rearrangement, sequence reads were collapsed and filtered. Productive Simpson clonality was computed per sample as the square root of Simpson's diversity index over productive rearrangements. Held by TCRdb, this immuneACCESS table contains in-frame sequences only and omits some clones. Under half of the omission traces to an unresolved V gene where checked; the cause of the rest is unknown. The DNA gave D and trimming, while V, J and clone size come from that table. The sample table shows fewer than 350,000 clones, and approximately 86% are seen once. Of the sample, around 4% falls within the top ten clones.

Sequenced: PBMCs or T cells enriched from blood (not recorded which). The chain joins TRBV13 to TRBJ2-1, with TRBD2 identical over 10 junction bases. The sequence came from a woman in her 40s with acute COVID-19. The CDR3 protein: CASSLVGLAGVNEQFF. The sequenced DNA: TGTGCCAGCAGCTTAGTTGGGCTAGCGGGAGTGAATGAGCAGTTCTTC.